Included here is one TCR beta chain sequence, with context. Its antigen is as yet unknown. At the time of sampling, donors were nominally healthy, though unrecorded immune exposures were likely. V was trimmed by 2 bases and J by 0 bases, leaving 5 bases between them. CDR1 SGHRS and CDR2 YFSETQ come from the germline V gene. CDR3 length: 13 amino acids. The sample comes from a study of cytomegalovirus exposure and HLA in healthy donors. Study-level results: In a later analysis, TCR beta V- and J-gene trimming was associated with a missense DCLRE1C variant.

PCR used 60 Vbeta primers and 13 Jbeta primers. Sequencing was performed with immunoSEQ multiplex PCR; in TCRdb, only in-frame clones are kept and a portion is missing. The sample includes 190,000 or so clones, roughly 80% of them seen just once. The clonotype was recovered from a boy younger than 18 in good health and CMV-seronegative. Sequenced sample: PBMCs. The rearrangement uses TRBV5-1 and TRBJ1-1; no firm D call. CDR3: CASSFRVNTEAFF. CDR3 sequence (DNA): TGCGCCAGCAGCTTCCGGGTGAACACTGAAGCTTTCTTT. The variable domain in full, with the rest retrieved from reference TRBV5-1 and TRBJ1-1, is KAGVTQTPRYLIKTRGQQVTLSCSPISGHRSVSWYQQTPGQGLQFLFEYFSETQRNKGNFPGRFSGRQFSNSRSEMNVSTLELGDSALYLCASSFRVNTEAFFGQGTRLTVV.